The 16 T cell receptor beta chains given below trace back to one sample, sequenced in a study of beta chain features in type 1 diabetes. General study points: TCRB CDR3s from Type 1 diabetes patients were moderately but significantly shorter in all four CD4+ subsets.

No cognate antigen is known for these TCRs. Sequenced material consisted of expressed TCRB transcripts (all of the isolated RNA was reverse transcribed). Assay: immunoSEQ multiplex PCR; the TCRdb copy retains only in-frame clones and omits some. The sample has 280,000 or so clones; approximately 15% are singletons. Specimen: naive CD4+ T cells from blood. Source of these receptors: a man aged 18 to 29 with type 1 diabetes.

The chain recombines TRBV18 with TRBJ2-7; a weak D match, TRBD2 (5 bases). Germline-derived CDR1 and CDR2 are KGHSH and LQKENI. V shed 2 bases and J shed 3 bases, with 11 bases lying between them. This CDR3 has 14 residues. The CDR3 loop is CASSPWENHYEQYF. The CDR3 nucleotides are TGTGCCAGCTCACCATGGGAGAACCACTACGAGCAGTACTTC. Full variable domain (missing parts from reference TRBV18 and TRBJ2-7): NAGVMQNPRHLVRRRGQEARLRCSPMKGHSHVYWYRQLPEEGLKFMVYLQKENIIDESGMPKERFSAEFPKEGPSILRIQQVVRGDSAAYFCASSPWENHYEQYFGPGTRLTVT.

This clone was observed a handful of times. This chain's CDR3 is CASFGTGSTDTQYF. For the CDR3, the DNA is TGTGCCAGCTTCGGGACAGGCAGCACAGATACGCAGTATTTT. The chain carries TRBV18 and TRBJ2-3, with 8 nucleotides matching TRBD1. The germline gives CDR1 KGHSH, CDR2 LQKENI. V shed 7 bases and J 0 bases; nucleotides not matched to a gene: 3. The CDR3 covers 14 residues.

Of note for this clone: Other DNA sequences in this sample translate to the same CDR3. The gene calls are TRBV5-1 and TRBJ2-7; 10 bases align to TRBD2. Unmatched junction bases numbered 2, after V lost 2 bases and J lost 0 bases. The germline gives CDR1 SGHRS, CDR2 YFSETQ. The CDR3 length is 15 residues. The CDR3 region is CASSLAGGPSYEQYF. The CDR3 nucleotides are TGCGCCAGCAGCTTAGCGGGAGGGCCCTCCTACGAGCAGTACTTC.

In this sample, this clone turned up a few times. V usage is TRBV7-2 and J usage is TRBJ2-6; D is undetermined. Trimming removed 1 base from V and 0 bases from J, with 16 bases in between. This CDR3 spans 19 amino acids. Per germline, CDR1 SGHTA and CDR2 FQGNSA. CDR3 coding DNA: TGTGCCAGCAGCTTAGTGTCGAGGCACGGAAGCTCTGGGGCCAACGTCCTGACTTTC. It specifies CASSLVSRHGSSGANVLTF.

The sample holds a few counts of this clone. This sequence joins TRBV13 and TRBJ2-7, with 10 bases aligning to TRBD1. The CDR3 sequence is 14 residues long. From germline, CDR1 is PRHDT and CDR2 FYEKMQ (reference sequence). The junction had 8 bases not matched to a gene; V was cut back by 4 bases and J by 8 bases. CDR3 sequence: CASSYGQGVDKQYF. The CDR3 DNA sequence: TGTGCCAGCAGCTACGGACAGGGGGTGGACAAGCAGTACTTC.

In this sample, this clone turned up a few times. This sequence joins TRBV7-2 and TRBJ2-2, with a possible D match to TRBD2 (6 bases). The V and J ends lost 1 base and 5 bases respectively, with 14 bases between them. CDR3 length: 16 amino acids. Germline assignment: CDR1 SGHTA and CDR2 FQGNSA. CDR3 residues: CASSLGRRGATGELFF. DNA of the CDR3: TGTGCCAGCAGCTTAGGGCGGCGCGGGGCTACCGGGGAGCTGTTTTTT.

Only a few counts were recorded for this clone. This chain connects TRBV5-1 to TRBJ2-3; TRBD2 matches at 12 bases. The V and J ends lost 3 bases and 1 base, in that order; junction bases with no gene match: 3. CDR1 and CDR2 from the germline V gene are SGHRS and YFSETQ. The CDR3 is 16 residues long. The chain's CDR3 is CASSSLAGGGTDTQYF. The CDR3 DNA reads TGCGCCAGCAGCTCCCTAGCGGGAGGGGGCACAGATACGCAGTATTTT.

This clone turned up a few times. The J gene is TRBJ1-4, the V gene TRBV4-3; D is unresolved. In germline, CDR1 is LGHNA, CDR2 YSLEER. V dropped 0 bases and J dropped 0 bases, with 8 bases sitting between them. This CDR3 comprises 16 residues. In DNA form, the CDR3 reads TGCGCCAGCAGCCAAGATCGCGGCGCAACTAATGAAAAACTGTTTTTT. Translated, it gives CASSQDRGATNEKLFF.

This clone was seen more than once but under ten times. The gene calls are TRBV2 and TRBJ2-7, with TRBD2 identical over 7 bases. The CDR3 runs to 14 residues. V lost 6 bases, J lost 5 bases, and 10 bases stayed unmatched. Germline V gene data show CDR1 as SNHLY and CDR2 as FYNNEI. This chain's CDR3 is CASRPGGVLDEQYF. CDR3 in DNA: TGTGCCAGCAGGCCGGGAGGTGTACTGGACGAGCAGTACTTC.

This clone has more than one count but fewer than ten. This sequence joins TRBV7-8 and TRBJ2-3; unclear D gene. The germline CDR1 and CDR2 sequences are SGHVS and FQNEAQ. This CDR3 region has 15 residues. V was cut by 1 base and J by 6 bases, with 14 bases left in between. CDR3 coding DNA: TGTGCCAGCAGCTTAGTCGGAATAGCTGTCGATACGCAGTATTTT. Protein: CASSLVGIAVDTQYF.

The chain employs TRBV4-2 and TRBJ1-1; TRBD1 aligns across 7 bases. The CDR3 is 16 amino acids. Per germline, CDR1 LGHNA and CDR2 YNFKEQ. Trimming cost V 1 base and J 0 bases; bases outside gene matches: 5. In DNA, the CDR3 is TGTGCCAGCAGCCAAGTGACAGGGCGGATGAACACTGAAGCTTTCTTT. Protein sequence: CASSQVTGRMNTEAFF.

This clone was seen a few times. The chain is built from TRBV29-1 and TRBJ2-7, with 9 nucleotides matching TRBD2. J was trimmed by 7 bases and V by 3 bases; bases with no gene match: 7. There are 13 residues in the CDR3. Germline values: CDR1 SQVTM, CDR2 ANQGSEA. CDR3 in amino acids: CSVDRSGSGEQYF. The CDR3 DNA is TGCAGCGTTGATCGTAGCGGGAGTGGTGAGCAGTACTTC.

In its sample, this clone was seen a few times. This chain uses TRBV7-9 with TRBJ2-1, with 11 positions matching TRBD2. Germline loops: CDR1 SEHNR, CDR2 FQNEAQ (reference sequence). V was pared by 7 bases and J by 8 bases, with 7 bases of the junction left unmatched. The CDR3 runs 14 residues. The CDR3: CASILAGVRDEQFF. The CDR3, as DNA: TGTGCCAGCATACTAGCGGGGGTGAGGGATGAGCAGTTCTTC.

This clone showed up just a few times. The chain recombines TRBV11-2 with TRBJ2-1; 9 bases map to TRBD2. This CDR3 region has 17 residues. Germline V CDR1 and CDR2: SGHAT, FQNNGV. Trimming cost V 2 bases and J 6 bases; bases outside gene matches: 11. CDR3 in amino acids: CASSLRGGGASPNEQFF. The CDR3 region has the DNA TGTGCCAGCAGCTTACGCGGCGGGGGGGCCTCACCCAATGAGCAGTTCTTC.

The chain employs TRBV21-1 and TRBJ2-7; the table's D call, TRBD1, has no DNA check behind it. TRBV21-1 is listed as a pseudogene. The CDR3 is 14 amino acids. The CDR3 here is CASSGPGQGYEQYF. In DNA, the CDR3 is TGTGCCAGCAGCGGACCGGGACAGGGCTACGAGCAGTACTTC.

CDR3: CASSRYRLAGGWEQYF. The CDR3, as DNA: TGTGCCAGCAGCCGATACCGACTAGCGGGAGGGTGGGAGCAGTACTTC. The chain uses TRBV7-2 and TRBJ2-7, with 14 bases identical to TRBD2. Per germline, CDR1 SGHTA and CDR2 FQGNSA. This CDR3 comprises 16 residues. The J segment lost 7 bases and the V segment lost 5 bases, leaving 10 bases of the junction unmatched. Variable domain in full (rest from reference TRBV7-2 and TRBJ2-7): GAGVSQSPSNKVTEKGKDVELRCDPISGHTALYWYRQSLGQGLEFLIYFQGNSAPDKSGLPSDRFSAERTGGSVSTLTIQRTQQEDSAVYLCASSRYRLAGGWEQYFGPGTRLTVT.